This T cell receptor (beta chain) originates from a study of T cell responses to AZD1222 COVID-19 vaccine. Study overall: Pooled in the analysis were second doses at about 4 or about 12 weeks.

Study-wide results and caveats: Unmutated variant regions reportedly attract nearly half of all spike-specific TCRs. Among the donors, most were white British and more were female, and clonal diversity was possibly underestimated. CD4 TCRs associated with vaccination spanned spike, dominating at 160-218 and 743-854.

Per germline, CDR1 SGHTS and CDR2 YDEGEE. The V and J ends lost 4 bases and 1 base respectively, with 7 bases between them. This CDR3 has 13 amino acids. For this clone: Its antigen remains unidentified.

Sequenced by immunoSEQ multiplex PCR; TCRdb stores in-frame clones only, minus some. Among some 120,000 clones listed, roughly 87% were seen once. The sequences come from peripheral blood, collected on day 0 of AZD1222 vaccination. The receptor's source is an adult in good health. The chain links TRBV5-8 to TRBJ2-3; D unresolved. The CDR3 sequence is CASSLTRTDTQYF. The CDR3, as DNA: TGTGCCAGCAGCCTGACCCGCACAGATACGCAGTATTTT.